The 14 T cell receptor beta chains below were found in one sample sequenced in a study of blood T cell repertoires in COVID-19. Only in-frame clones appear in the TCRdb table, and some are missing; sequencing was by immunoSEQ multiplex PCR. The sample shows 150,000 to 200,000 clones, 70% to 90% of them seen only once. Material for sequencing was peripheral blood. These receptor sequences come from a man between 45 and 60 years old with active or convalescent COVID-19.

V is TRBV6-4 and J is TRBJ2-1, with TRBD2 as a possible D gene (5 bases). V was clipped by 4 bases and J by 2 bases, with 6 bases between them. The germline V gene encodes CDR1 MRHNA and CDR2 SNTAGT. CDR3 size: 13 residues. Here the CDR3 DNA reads TGTGCCAGCAGTGCGGGAACCTACAATGAGCAGTTCTTC. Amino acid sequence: CASSAGTYNEQFF.

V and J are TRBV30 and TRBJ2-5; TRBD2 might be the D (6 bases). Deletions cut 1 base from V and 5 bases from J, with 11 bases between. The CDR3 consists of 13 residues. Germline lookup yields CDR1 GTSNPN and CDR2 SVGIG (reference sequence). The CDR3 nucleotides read TGTGCCTGGAGTGGGACTGGGGGGGAGACCCAGTACTTC. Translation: CAWSGTGGETQYF.

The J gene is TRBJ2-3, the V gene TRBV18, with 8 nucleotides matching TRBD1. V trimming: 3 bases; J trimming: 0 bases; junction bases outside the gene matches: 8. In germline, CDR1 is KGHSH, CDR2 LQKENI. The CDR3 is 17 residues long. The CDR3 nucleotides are TGTGCCAGCTCACCGGCAGGGGGCGGCTCTAGCACAGATACGCAGTATTTT. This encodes CASSPAGGGSSTDTQYF.

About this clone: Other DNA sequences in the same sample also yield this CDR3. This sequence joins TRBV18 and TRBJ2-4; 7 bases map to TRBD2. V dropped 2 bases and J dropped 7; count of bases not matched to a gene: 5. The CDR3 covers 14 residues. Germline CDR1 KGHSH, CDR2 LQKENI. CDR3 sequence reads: CASSPVGGKNIQYF. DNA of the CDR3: TGTGCCAGCTCACCAGTGGGAGGGAAGAACATTCAGTACTTC.

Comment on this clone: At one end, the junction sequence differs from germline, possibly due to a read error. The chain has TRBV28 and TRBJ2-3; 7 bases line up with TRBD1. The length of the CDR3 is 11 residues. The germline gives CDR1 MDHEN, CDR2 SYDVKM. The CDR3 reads CAVGGTDTQYF. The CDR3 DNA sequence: TGTGCCGTAGGGGGCACGGATACGCAGTATTTT.

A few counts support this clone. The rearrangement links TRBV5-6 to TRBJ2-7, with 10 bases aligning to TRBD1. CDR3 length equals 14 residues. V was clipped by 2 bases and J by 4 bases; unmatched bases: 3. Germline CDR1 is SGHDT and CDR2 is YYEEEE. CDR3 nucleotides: TGTGCCAGCAGCTTAAGGGACAGGGGATACGAGCAGTACTTC. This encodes CASSLRDRGYEQYF.

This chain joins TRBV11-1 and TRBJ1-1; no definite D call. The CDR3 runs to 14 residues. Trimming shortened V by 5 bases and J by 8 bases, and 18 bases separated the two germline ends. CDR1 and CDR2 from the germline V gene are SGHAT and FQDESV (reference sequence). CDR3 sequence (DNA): TGTGCCAGCAGCCCCCCCAGGTCCAGTGGGGAAGCTTTCTTT. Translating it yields CASSPPRSSGEAFF.

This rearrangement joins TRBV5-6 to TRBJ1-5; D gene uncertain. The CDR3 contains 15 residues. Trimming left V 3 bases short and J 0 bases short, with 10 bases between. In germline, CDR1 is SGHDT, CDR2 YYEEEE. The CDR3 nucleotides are TGTGCCAGCAGCTCCGGGCGGGTTAGCAATCAGCCCCAGCATTTT. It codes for CASSSGRVSNQPQHF.

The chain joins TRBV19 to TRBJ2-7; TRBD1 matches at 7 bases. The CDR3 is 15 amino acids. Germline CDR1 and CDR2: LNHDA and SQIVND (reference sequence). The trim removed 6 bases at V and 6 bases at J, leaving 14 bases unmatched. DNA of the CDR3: TGTGCCAGTAGCTACCTACGGGACAGTTCCACCGAGCAGTACTTC. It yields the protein CASSYLRDSSTEQYF.

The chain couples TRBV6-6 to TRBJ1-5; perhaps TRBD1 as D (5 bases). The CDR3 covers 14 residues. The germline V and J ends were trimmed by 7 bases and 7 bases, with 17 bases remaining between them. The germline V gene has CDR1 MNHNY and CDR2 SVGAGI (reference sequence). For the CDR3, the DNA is TGTGCCAGCACGGAGCCGGGGGAGAGGCAGCCCCAGCATTTT. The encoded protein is CASTEPGERQPQHF.

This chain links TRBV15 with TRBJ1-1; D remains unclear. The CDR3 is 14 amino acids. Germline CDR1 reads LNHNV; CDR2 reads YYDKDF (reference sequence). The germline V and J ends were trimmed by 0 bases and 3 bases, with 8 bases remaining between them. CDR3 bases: TGTGCCACCAGCAGAGATCAGGTTTACACTGAAGCTTTCTTT. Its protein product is CATSRDQVYTEAFF.

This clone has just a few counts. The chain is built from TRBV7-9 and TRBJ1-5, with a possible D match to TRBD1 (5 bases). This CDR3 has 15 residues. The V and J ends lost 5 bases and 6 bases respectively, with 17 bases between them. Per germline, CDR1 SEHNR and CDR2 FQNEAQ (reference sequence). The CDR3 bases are TGTGCCAGCAGCCAGACCGCTGGGGCAGGTCAGCCCCAGCATTTT. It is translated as CASSQTAGAGQPQHF. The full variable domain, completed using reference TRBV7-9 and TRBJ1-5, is DTGVSQNPRHKITKRGQNVTFRCDPISEHNRLYWYRQTLGQGPEFLTYFQNEAQLEKSRLLSDRFSAERPKGSFSTLEIQRTEQGDSAMYLCASSQTAGAGQPQHFGDGTRLSIL.

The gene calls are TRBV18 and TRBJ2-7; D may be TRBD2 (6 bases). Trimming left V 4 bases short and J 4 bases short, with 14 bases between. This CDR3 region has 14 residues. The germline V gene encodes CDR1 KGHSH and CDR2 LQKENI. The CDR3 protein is CASSRSEGFYEQYF. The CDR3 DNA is TGTGCCAGCTCACGGTCGGAGGGGTTTTACGAGCAGTACTTC.

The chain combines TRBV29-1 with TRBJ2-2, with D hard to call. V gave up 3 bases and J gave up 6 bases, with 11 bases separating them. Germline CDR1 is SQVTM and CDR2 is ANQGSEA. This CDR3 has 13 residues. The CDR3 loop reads CSVEVSRSGELFF. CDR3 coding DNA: TGCAGCGTTGAGGTGTCTAGATCCGGGGAGCTGTTTTTT.